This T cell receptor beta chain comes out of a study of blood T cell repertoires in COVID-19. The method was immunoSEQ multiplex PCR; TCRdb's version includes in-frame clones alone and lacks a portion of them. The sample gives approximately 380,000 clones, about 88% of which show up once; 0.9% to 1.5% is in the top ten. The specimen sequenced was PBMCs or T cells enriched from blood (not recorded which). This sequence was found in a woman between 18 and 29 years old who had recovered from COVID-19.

The DNA of the CDR3 is TGCAGCGTTGGGGCAGGGAAGGCCTACAATGAGCAGTTCTTC. Translating gives CSVGAGKAYNEQFF. The gene calls are TRBV29-1 and TRBJ2-1; weak D call: TRBD1 (5 bases). The length of the CDR3 is 14 residues. Trimming cost V 4 bases and J 2 bases, with 12 bases left between them. Germline values: CDR1 SQVTM, CDR2 ANQGSEA.